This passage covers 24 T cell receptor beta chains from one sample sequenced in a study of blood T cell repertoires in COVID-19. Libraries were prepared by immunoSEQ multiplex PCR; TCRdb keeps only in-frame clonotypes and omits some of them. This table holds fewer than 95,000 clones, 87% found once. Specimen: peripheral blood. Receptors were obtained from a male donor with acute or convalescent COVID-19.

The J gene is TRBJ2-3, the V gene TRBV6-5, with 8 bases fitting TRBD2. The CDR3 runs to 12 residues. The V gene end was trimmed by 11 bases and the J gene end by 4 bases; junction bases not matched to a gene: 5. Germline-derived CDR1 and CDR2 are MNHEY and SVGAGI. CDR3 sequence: CAGGLAPDTQYF. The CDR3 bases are TGTGCCGGAGGACTAGCCCCAGATACGCAGTATTTT.

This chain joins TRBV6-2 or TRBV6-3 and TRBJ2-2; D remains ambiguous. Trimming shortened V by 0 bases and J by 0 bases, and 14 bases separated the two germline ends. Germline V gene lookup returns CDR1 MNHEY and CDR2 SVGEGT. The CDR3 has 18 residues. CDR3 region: CASSYSRTPEPNTGELFF. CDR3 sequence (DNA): TGTGCCAGCAGTTACTCGAGAACTCCGGAGCCGAACACCGGGGAGCTGTTTTTT.

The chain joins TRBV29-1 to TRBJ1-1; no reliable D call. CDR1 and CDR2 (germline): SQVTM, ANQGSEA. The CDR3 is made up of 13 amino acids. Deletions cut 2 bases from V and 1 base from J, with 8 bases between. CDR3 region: CSVEPAGNTEAFF. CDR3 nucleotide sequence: TGCAGCGTTGAACCCGCAGGGAACACTGAAGCTTTCTTT.

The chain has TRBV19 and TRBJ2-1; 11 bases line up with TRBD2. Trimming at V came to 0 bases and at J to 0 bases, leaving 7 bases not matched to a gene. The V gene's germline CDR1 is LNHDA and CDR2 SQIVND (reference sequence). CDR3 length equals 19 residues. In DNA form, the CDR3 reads TGTGCCAGTAGTATAGATCCTAGCGGGGGGCTGAGCTCCTACAATGAGCAGTTCTTC. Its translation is CASSIDPSGGLSSYNEQFF.

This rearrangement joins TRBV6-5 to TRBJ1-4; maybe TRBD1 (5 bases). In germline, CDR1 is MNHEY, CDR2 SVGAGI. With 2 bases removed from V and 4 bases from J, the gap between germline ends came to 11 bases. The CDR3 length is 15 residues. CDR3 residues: CASSYGGKNNEKLFF. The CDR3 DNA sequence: TGTGCCAGCAGTTACGGGGGGAAGAATAATGAAAAACTGTTTTTT.

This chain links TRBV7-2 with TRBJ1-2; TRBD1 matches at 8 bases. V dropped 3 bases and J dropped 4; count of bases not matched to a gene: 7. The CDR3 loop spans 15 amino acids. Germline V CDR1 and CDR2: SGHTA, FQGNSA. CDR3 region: CASSFLGTGSYGYTF. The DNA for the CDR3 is TGTGCCAGCAGCTTTCTCGGGACAGGATCCTATGGCTACACCTTC.

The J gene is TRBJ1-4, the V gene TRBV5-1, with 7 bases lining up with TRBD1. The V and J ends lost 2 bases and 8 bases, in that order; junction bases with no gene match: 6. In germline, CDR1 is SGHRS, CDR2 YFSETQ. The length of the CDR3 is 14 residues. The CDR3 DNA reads TGCGCCAGCAGCTTTGGTGGACAGGACGAAAAACTGTTTTTT. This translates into CASSFGGQDEKLFF.

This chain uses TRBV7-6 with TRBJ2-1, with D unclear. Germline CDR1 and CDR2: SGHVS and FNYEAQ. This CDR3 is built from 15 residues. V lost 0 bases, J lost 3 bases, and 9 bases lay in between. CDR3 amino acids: CASSLAPTDYNEQFF. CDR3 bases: TGTGCCAGCAGCTTAGCCCCTACAGACTACAATGAGCAGTTCTTC. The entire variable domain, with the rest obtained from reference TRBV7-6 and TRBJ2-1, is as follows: GAGVSQSPRYKVTKRGQDVALRCDPISGHVSLYWYRQALGQGPEFLTYFNYEAQQDKSGLPNDRFSAERPEGSISTLTIQRTEQRDSAMYRCASSLAPTDYNEQFFGPGTRLTVL.

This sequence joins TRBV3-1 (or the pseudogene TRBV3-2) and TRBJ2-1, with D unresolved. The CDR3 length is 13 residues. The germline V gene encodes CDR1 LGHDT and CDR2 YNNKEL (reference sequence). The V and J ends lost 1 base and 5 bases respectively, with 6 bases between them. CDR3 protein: CASSQASNNEQFF. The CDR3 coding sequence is TGTGCCAGCAGCCAAGCGAGCAACAATGAGCAGTTCTTC.

CDR3 amino acids: CASSLDGSQKLFF. The CDR3, as DNA: TGTGCCAGCAGCCTGGATGGCTCCCAAAAACTGTTTTTT. The V gene is TRBV5-4, the J gene TRBJ1-4; no firm D call. V lost 4 bases to trimming and J lost 9 bases, with 13 bases between them. The CDR3 extends over 13 amino acids. Germline values: CDR1 SGHNT, CDR2 YYREEE (reference sequence). Combining the CDR3 with reference TRBV5-4 and TRBJ1-4 gives the whole variable domain ETGVTQSPTHLIKTRGQQVTLRCSSQSGHNTVSWYQQALGQGPQFIFQYYREEENGRGNFPPRFSGLQFPNYSSELNVNALELDDSALYLCASSLDGSQKLFFGSGTQLSVL.

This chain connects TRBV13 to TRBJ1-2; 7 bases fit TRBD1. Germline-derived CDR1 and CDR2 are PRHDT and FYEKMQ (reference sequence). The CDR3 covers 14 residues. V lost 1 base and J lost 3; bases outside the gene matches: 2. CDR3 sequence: CASSLARGYYGYTF. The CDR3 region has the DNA TGTGCCAGCAGCTTAGCCAGGGGGTACTATGGCTACACCTTC. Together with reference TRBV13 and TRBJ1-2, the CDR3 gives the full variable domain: AAGVIQSPRHLIKEKRETATLKCYPIPRHDTVYWYQQGPGQDPQFLISFYEKMQSDKGSIPDRFSAQQFSDYHSELNMSSLELGDSALYFCASSLARGYYGYTFGSGTRLTVV.

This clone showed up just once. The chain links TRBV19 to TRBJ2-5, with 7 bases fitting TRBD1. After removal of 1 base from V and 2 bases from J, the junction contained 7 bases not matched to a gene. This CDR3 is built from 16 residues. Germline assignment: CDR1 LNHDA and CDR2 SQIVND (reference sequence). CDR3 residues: CASSIARQGLQETQYF. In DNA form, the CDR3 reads TGTGCCAGTAGTATAGCCCGACAGGGCCTTCAAGAGACCCAGTACTTC.

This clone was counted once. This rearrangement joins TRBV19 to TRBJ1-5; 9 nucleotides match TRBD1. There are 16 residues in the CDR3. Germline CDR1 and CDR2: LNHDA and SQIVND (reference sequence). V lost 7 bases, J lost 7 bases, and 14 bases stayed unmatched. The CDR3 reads CASILSEDRGHQPQHF. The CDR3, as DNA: TGTGCCAGTATTCTATCCGAGGACAGGGGCCACCAGCCCCAGCATTTT.

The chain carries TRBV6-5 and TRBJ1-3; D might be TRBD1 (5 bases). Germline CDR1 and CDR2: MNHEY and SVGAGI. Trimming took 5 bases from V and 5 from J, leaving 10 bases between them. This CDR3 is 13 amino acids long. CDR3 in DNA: TGTGCCAGCAGTCCCCAGGGAAGAAACACCATATATTTT. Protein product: CASSPQGRNTIYF.

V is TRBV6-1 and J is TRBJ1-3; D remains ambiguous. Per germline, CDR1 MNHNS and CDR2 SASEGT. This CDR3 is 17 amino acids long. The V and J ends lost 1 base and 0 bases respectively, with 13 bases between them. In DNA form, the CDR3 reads TGTGCCAGCAGTGAAGTGGGAGGCAGGAGCTCTGGAAACACCATATATTTT. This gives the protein CASSEVGGRSSGNTIYF.

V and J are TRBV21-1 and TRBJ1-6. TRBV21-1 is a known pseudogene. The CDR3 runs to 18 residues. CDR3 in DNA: TGTGCCAGCAGCAAAGAATTATTGGCGGCATCTTCTCGGCCACCCCTCCACTTT. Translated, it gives CASSKELLAASSRPPLHF.

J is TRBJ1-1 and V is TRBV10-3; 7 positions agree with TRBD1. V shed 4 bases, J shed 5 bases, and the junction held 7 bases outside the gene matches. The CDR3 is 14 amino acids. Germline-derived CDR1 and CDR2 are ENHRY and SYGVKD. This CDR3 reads CAISGQGGDTEAFF. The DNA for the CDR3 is TGTGCCATCAGTGGACAGGGTGGGGATACTGAAGCTTTCTTT.

Here the CDR3 DNA reads TGTGCCAGCCTTGGACTAGCGAGCACCGGGGAGCTGTTTTTT. Protein sequence: CASLGLASTGELFF. The V gene is TRBV19, the J gene TRBJ2-2; 9 bases are a match to TRBD2. CDR3 size: 14 residues. Germline CDR1 and CDR2: LNHDA and SQIVND (reference sequence). J was trimmed by 4 bases and V by 9 bases; bases with no gene match: 6. The entire variable domain, with the rest obtained from reference TRBV19 and TRBJ2-2, is as follows: DGGITQSPKYLFRKEGQNVTLSCEQNLNHDAMYWYRQDPGQGLRLIYYSQIVNDFQKGDIAEGYSVSREKKESFPLTVTSAQKNPTAFYLCASLGLASTGELFFGEGSRLTVL.

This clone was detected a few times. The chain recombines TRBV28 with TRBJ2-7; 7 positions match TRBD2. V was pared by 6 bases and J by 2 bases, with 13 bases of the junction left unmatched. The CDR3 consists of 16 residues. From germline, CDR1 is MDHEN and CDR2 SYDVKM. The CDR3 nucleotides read TGTGCCAGCAGCCTGGGTAAGACTAGCTCCCCCTACGAGCAGTACTTC. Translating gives CASSLGKTSSPYEQYF.

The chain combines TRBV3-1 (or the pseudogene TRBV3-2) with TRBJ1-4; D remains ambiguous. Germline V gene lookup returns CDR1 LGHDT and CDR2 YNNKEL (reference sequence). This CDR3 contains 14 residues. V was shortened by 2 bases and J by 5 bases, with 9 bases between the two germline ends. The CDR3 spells CASSQMEGNEKLFF. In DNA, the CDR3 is TGTGCCAGCAGCCAAATGGAGGGCAATGAAAAACTGTTTTTT.

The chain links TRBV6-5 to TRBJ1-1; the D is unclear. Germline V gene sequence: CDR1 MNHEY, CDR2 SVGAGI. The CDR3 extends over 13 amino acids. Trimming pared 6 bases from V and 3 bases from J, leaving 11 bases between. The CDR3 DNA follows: TGTGCCAGCAGGTCGGGAAGTGACACTGAAGCTTTCTTT. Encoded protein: CASRSGSDTEAFF.

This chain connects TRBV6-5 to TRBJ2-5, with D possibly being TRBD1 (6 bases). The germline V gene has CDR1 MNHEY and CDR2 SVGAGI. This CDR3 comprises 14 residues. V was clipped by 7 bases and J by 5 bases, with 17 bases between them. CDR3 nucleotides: TGTGCCAGCAAGGTCGGGAACGACAGGGAGACCCAGTACTTC. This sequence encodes CASKVGNDRETQYF.

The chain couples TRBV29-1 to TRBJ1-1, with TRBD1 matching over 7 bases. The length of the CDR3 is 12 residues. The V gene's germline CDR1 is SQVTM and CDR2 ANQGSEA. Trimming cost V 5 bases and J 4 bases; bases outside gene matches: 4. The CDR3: CSVHQGVTEAFF. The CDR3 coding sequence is TGCAGCGTTCACCAGGGGGTCACTGAAGCTTTCTTT. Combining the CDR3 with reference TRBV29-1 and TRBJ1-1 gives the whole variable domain SAVISQKPSRDICQRGTSLTIQCQVDSQVTMMFWYRQQPGQSLTLIATANQGSEATYESGFVIDKFPISRPNLTFSTLTVSNMSPEDSSIYLCSVHQGVTEAFFGQGTRLTVV.

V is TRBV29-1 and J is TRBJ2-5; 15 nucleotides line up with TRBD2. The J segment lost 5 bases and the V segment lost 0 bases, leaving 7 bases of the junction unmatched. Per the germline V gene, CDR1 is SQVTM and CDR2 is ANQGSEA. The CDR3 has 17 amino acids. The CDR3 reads CSVEDGTSGGLRETQYF. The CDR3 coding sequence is TGCAGCGTTGAAGATGGGACTAGCGGGGGGCTTAGGGAGACCCAGTACTTC.